These 25 T cell receptor beta chains originate from one sample sequenced in a study of T cells in Graves' hyperthyroidism and ophthalmopathy. The source material, RNA transcripts, was used to amplify TCR beta CDR3 regions. Carried out on the TCR CDR3, a first-round RT-PCR used the HTBI primer set. A single record per CDR3 protein comes from TCRdb applying MiXCR to the multiplex PCR reads. The repertoire has 700,000 to 850,000 distinct CDR3 sequences, over 35% of them found once; the top ten carry 31%. The sequenced sample consisted of blood. The receptors derive from a woman aged 40 to 50 with Graves' hyperthyroidism.

The genes are TRBV7-2 and TRBJ2-5; 9 bases agree with TRBD1. The CDR3 loop spans 16 amino acids. Looked up from germline, CDR1 is SGHTA and CDR2 is FQGNSA. V gave up 1 base and J gave up 5 bases; unmatched junction bases: 8. The CDR3 nucleotides read TGTGCCAGCAGCTTAGTCCAGGGACAGGGAGCCGAGACCCAGTACTTC. Protein product: CASSLVQGQGAETQYF.

This clonotype was seen many times. This chain links TRBV7-9 with TRBJ1-2; D gene unclear. The CDR3 covers 14 residues. Germline CDR1 reads SEHNR; CDR2 reads FQNEAQ (reference sequence). V was cut by 1 base and J by 4 bases, with 10 bases left in between. The CDR3 nucleotides are TGTGCCAGCAGCTTAGAAGCGGCACCCTATGGCTACACCTTC. Translating it yields CASSLEAAPYGYTF.

This clonotype has a single count. The chain carries TRBV10-3 and TRBJ1-5; possibly TRBD1 for D (5 bases). V was cut by 10 bases and J by 2 bases, with 21 bases left in between. Germline V gives CDR1 ENHRY, CDR2 SYGVKD. The CDR3 is made up of 16 amino acids. In DNA form, the CDR3 reads TGTGCCAGCAGAACGACTCACGGGGGAGGCAATCAGCCCCAGCATTTT. Residues: CASRTTHGGGNQPQHF.

This clonotype has a count of ten or more. The J gene is TRBJ1-2, the V gene TRBV14; D remains ambiguous. The CDR3 loop spans 13 amino acids. Germline CDR1 is SGHDN and CDR2 is FVKESK. V was pared by 0 bases and J by 7 bases, with 9 bases between. CDR3 nucleotide sequence: TGTGCCAGCAGCCAAGACCAGTCCGCTGGCTACACCTTC. It codes for CASSQDQSAGYTF.

This clonotype was recorded a few times. The rearrangement joins TRBV4-1 to TRBJ2-7, with D possibly TRBD1 on 6 matching bases. Germline lookup yields CDR1 MGHRA and CDR2 YSYEKL. CDR3 length equals 17 residues. V was clipped by 3 bases and J by 1 base, with 19 bases between them. The CDR3 sequence: CASSHKLTGYASYEQYF. CDR3 DNA sequence: TGCGCCAGCAGCCACAAACTGACAGGCTACGCATCCTACGAGCAGTACTTC.

The rearrangement links TRBV29-1 to TRBJ1-1; TRBD1 aligns across 9 bases. There are 13 residues in the CDR3. From germline, CDR1 is SQVTM and CDR2 ANQGSEA. V was clipped by 1 base and J by 7 bases; unmatched bases: 4. In DNA, the CDR3 is TGCAGCGTTGAAGGGACAGGGGCTGTTGAAGCTTTCTTT. It translates to CSVEGTGAVEAFF.

In this sample, this clonotype turned up a few times. The rearrangement links TRBV2 to TRBJ1-2; D uncertain. The CDR3 extends over 13 amino acids. Trimming took 5 bases from V and 7 from J, leaving 14 bases between them. The V gene's germline CDR1 is SNHLY and CDR2 FYNNEI. The CDR3 nucleotides are TGTGCCAGCAGTTTTCAGGTAGATAGTGGCTACACCTTC. Translated, it gives CASSFQVDSGYTF.

V and J are TRBV7-6 and TRBJ2-3; tentative D call: TRBD1 (6 bases). The CDR3 consists of 11 residues. Trimming removed 4 bases at V and 8 bases at J, with 7 bases between. The germline gives CDR1 SGHVS, CDR2 FNYEAQ. The CDR3 here is CASSSQGTQYF. The CDR3 bases are TGTGCCAGCAGCTCACAGGGTACGCAGTATTTT. The complete variable domain, with remaining parts taken from reference TRBV7-6 and TRBJ2-3, reads GAGVSQSPRYKVTKRGQDVALRCDPISGHVSLYWYRQALGQGPEFLTYFNYEAQQDKSGLPNDRFSAERPEGSISTLTIQRTEQRDSAMYRCASSSQGTQYFGPGTRLTVL.

This clonotype was observed many times. The genes are TRBV7-8 and TRBJ1-1, with TRBD1 identical over 7 bases. The CDR3 is 15 amino acids. V lost 5 bases to trimming and J lost 6 bases; unmatched junction nucleotides: 12. Germline assignment: CDR1 SGHVS and CDR2 FQNEAQ. The CDR3 sequence is CASSPSFRRGAEAFF. The CDR3 nucleotides read TGTGCCAGCAGCCCCTCTTTTCGCAGGGGGGCTGAAGCTTTCTTT.

The rearrangement joins TRBV6-5 to TRBJ1-3; D not resolved. This CDR3 is 16 amino acids long. With 2 bases removed from V and 0 bases from J, the gap between germline ends came to 11 bases. Per the germline V gene, CDR1 is MNHEY and CDR2 is SVGAGI. CDR3 residues: CASSYKGGLSGNTIYF. The CDR3, as DNA: TGTGCCAGCAGTTACAAGGGTGGTCTCTCTGGAAACACCATATATTTT.

As to this clonotype: Likely a read error: the CDR3 ends without its conserved phenylalanine or tryptophan. The V call is TRBV5-1, the J call TRBJ2-7; 14 nucleotides agree with TRBD2. With 2 bases clipped from V and 1 base from J, the junction kept 2 bases outside the gene matches. The V gene's germline CDR1 is SGHRS and CDR2 YFSETQ. The CDR3 spans 16 residues. CDR3 sequence (DNA): TGCGCCAGCAGCTTCGGACTAGCGGGGGGTTCCTACGAGCAGTACCTC. It codes for CASSFGLAGGSYEQYL.

On this clonotype: In this CDR3 the conserved last residue, phenylalanine or tryptophan, is missing, so a read error is likely. V usage is TRBV5-1 and J usage is TRBJ2-5, with TRBD1 matching over 10 bases. The CDR3 covers 14 residues. CDR1 is SGHRS and CDR2 is YFSETQ in the germline V gene. CDR3: CASSVDRGQETQYL. For the CDR3, the DNA is TGTGCCAGCAGCGTAGACAGGGGGCAGGAGACCCAGTACCTC.

This clonotype has only a few counts. V and J are TRBV7-3 and TRBJ2-2; 7 bases match TRBD1. Losses at the gene ends were 7 bases for V and 5 bases for J; bases not matched to a gene: 7. The length of the CDR3 is 14 residues. Germline lookup yields CDR1 SGHTA and CDR2 FQGTGA. The CDR3 DNA reads TGTGCCAGCACCCCGACAGGGATAACCGGGGAGCTGTTTTTT. This codes for CASTPTGITGELFF.

This clonotype was seen at least ten times. The J gene is TRBJ2-5, the V gene TRBV25-1; D might be TRBD1 or TRBD2, each matching 5 bases. V gave up 1 base and J gave up 1 base, with 7 bases separating them. Germline values: CDR1 MGHDK, CDR2 SYGVNS. The CDR3 is 14 residues long. The CDR3 region has the DNA TGTGCCAGCAGTGAATTCGGGGCCCAAGAGACCCAGTACTTC. This codes for CASSEFGAQETQYF.

Comments on this clonotype: A clone one base away is much larger, so this may be a read error. The rearrangement links TRBV12-3 or TRBV12-4 to TRBJ2-7; 7 nucleotides agree with TRBD1. The CDR3 length is 14 residues. The V and J ends lost 4 bases and 5 bases, in that order; junction bases with no gene match: 8. The CDR3 bases are TGTGCCAGCAGTTATTCGATAGGGGGCCACGAGCAGTACTTC. Residues: CASSYSIGGHEQYF.

J is TRBJ1-2 and V is TRBV6-5; no reliable D call. CDR3 length: 15 amino acids. Looked up from germline, CDR1 is MNHEY and CDR2 is SVGAGI. Trimming stripped 1 base from V and 4 bases from J, with 13 bases between. The DNA of the CDR3 is TGTGCCAGCAGTTACTTTGGGAGTTTGACCTATGGCTACACCTTC. Translation gives CASSYFGSLTYGYTF.

The V call is TRBV14, the J call TRBJ2-7, with 9 bases lining up with TRBD1. The CDR3 loop spans 16 amino acids. Germline loops: CDR1 SGHDN, CDR2 FVKESK. V dropped 1 base and J dropped 4; count of bases not matched to a gene: 8. CDR3 sequence reads: CASSQGSGTGSYEQYF. The CDR3 nucleotides read TGTGCCAGCAGCCAAGGCTCCGGGACAGGGTCTTACGAGCAGTACTTC.

This clonotype has ten or more counts. CDR3 loop: CASSSGKGEQYF. DNA of the CDR3: TGTGCCAGCAGCTCGGGGAAAGGCGAGCAGTACTTC. The genes are TRBV7-3 and TRBJ2-7; possibly TRBD2 for D (5 bases). V lost 4 bases and J lost 6, with 10 bases in between. Germline lookup yields CDR1 SGHTA and CDR2 FQGTGA. The CDR3 is 12 residues long.

In regard to this clonotype: A much bigger clone sits one base away, suggesting this may be a read error. This chain's CDR3 is CSATLGDRNSYEQYF. CDR3 sequence (DNA): TGCAGTGCTACCCTGGGGGACAGGAACTCCTACGAGCAGTACTTC. This chain joins TRBV20-1 and TRBJ2-7, with 8 bases lining up with TRBD1. This CDR3 has 15 amino acids. Germline V CDR1 and CDR2: DFQATT, SNEGSKA (reference sequence). The trim removed 4 bases at V and 0 bases at J, leaving 8 bases unmatched.

This chain connects TRBV12-3 or TRBV12-4 to TRBJ1-5; tentative D call: TRBD1 (5 bases). This CDR3 has 13 residues. Between the trimmed V and J ends, which lost 5 bases and 6 bases, there was a span of 11 bases. CDR3 sequence reads: CASSGSGSQPQHF. The CDR3 nucleotides read TGTGCCAGCAGTGGATCAGGGTCTCAGCCCCAGCATTTT.

The rearrangement joins TRBV12-3 or TRBV12-4 to TRBJ1-2; 7 bases align to TRBD1. This CDR3 comprises 13 residues. J gave up 7 bases and V 4 bases, and 6 bases lay outside the gene matches. The CDR3 coding sequence is TGTGCCAGCAGTTCCACAGACAGGGCTGGCTACACCTTC. It encodes CASSSTDRAGYTF.

This clonotype was seen more than once but under ten times. This sequence joins TRBV7-2 and TRBJ2-6; 9 nucleotides line up with TRBD2. CDR1 and CDR2 (germline): SGHTA, FQGNSA. This CDR3 contains 19 residues. J lost 8 bases, V lost 5 bases, and 19 bases had no gene match. CDR3 bases: TGTGCCAGCAGCCTCAGCGGGGGGAGGCCTACCTCACCAACCAACGTCCTGACTTTC. Its translation: CASSLSGGRPTSPTNVLTF.

The genes are TRBV25-1 and TRBJ2-2, with TRBD1 matching 7 bases. Germline V CDR1 and CDR2: MGHDK, SYGVNS. The CDR3 runs 14 residues. The trim removed 5 bases at V and 5 bases at J, leaving 5 bases unmatched. CDR3 sequence: CASSWAGGTGELFF. CDR3 coding DNA: TGTGCCAGCAGTTGGGCAGGGGGAACCGGGGAGCTGTTTTTT.

The CDR3 region is CAISDSGGRTDTQYF. The CDR3 DNA reads TGTGCCATCAGTGACTCCGGCGGGAGAACAGATACGCAGTATTTT. The chain couples TRBV10-3 to TRBJ2-3; TRBD2 aligns across 7 bases. The CDR3 is 15 residues long. CDR1 is ENHRY, CDR2 SYGVKD, per germline. The V segment lost 3 bases and the J segment 3 bases; nucleotides outside the gene matches: 6.

In this sample, this clonotype turned up many times. The V gene is TRBV6-5, the J gene TRBJ1-2; a weak D match, TRBD1 (5 bases). V shed 5 bases and J shed 0 bases, with 16 bases lying between them. Looked up from germline, CDR1 is MNHEY and CDR2 is SVGAGI. The CDR3 is 16 residues long. The CDR3 loop is CASSPVGERANYGYTF. The CDR3 DNA reads as TGTGCCAGCAGTCCCGTGGGGGAGAGGGCTAACTATGGCTACACCTTC.